A selection of T cell receptor beta chains follows, all from one sample in a study of T cells in Graves' hyperthyroidism and ophthalmopathy. TCRdb fed the multiplex PCR reads into MiXCR, producing one record per CDR3 protein. The sample includes 450,000 to 650,000 distinct CDR3 sequences, 11% to 15% of them seen just once. Sequencing was carried out using blood. The receptors shown here come from a woman between 18 and 29 years old with Graves' ophthalmopathy. The CDR3 runs from the conserved cysteine through the conserved F or W. A D gene is named only where the DNA matches it firmly. A row's size may be missing; if present it is once, few, many or a size class.

D gene	V gene	clone size	J gene	CDR3 DNA	CDR3 protein
.	TRBV20-1	many	TRBJ1-2	TGCAGTGCACCCCGGGCCATAGGTCCCTATGGCTACACCTTC	CSAPRAIGPYGYTF
.	TRBV19	.	TRBJ2-7	TGTGCCAGTAAATCCCTCGACGAGCAGTACTTC	CASKSLDEQYF
.	TRBV13	many	TRBJ2-7	TGTGCCAGCAGCGCATCGTTACGGATCTACGAGCAGTACTTC	CASSASLRIYEQYF
TRBD1	TRBV11-1	many	TRBJ1-1	TGTGCCAGCAGCCCGTGGACAGGGGGCGCGGTCACTGAAGCTTTCTTT	CASSPWTGGAVTEAFF
TRBD2	TRBV20-1	many	TRBJ2-1	TGCAGTGCTAGAGTACCGGGAGGCAATGAGCAGTTCTTC	CSARVPGGNEQFF
.	TRBV19	.	TRBJ1-4	TGTGCCAGTAGTATAGTCGTGGGGGATTTACGTGAAAAACTGTTTTTT	CASSIVVGDLREKLFF
.	TRBV6-5	few	TRBJ1-1	TGTGCCAGCAGTTACTACCTTTCTGTGAACACTGAAGCTTTCTTT	CASSYYLSVNTEAFF
.	TRBV7-7	.	TRBJ2-5	TGTGCTAGCAGCTCTACCCCAGGGGGGAGAGAGACCCAGTACTTC	CASSSTPGGRETQYF
.	TRBV3-1	many	TRBJ2-7	TGTGCCAGCAGCCTGTTTTCTTTTACTAGTTCCGAGCAGTACTTC	CASSLFSFTSSEQYF
.	TRBV19	.	TRBJ1-3	TGTGCCAGTAGGGTAGCCGGGACGGCGCTCTCTGGAAACACCATATATTTT	CASRVAGTALSGNTIYF
TRBD1	TRBV5-1	.	TRBJ1-2	TGCGCCAGCAGCTCACGACAGGGAGCTAACTATGGCTACACCTTC	CASSSRQGANYGYTF
.	TRBV19	few	TRBJ1-1	TGTGCCAGTAGTACCCACCAGGGGTCGAGGGCTGAAGCTTTCTTT	CASSTHQGSRAEAFF
.	TRBV30	.	TRBJ1-2	TGTGCCTGGAGTGTAGCTGACCTCCGCACCTTC	CAWSVADLRTF
.	TRBV9	few	TRBJ2-1	TGTGCCAGCAGCGCCCGGACGAATAATGAGCAGTTCTTC	CASSARTNNEQFF
TRBD2	TRBV2	many	TRBJ2-1	TGTGCCAGCAGTGAAGGGACTAGCGGGTACAATGAGCAGTTCTTC	CASSEGTSGYNEQFF
.	TRBV2	.	TRBJ1-6	TGTGCCAGCAGTGTTGTCCGGCAGGGTACTTATAATTCACCCCTCCACTTT	CASSVVRQGTYNSPLHF
.	TRBV7-2	many	TRBJ2-7	TGTGCCAGCAGCCAAACAGTGACCTACGAGCAGTACTTC	CASSQTVTYEQYF
.	TRBV7-6	.	TRBJ1-3	TGTGCCAGCAGCTTAGCGGTCGGGGGGTCGGGAAACACCATATATTTT	CASSLAVGGSGNTIYF
TRBD2	TRBV7-8	many	TRBJ2-1	TGTGCCAGCAGCTTAGTGTGGGCTCGACTAGCGGGACTCCCTTTATCCTACAATGAGCAGTTCTTC	CASSLVWARLAGLPLSYNEQFF
TRBD2	TRBV6-2/TRBV6-3	many	TRBJ2-7	TGTGCCAGCAGTTACTCGACTAGCGGGAATCTCTACGAGCAGTACTTC	CASSYSTSGNLYEQYF
.	TRBV2	many	TRBJ2-2	TGTGCCAGCACACAGCGGGCGGCCACCGGGGAGCTGTTTTTT	CASTQRAATGELFF
.	TRBV10-2	many	TRBJ1-1	TGCGCCAGCAGTGAGTCGTCAGGAGTGGCTTTCTTT	CASSESSGVAFF
.	TRBV6-2/TRBV6-3	.	TRBJ2-1	TGTGCCAGCAGAACGTGGGGGGCGAGGTACAATGAGCAGTTCTTC	CASRTWGARYNEQFF
.	TRBV10-3	few	TRBJ1-1	TGTGCCGTCAGCCCTAACACCGGGACGGCGGACACTGAAGCTTTCTTT	CAVSPNTGTADTEAFF
TRBD2	TRBV27	many	TRBJ2-1	TGTGCCAGCAGTTTACGCGGACTAGCGGGGGCCAATGAGCAGTTCTTC	CASSLRGLAGANEQFF
.	TRBV5-1	many	TRBJ1-1	TGCGCCAGCAGCTTGGCCGGGGGGCAGGAGACTGAAGCTTTCTTT	CASSLAGGQETEAFF
.	TRBV27	few	TRBJ2-3	TGTGCCAGCAGGCCTTTTATGTTCCATACGCAGTATTTT	CASRPFMFHTQYF
.	TRBV12-3/TRBV12-4	many	TRBJ2-5	TGTGCCAGCGTCTTAAAAGAGACCCAGTACTTC	CASVLKETQYF
.	TRBV4-1	.	TRBJ1-2	TGCGCCAGCAGGGTAAGGGTTGTCCCTATCGATAACTATGGCTACACCTTC	CASRVRVVPIDNYGYTF
.	TRBV19	.	TRBJ1-5	TGTGCCAGTAGTATAGAAGAGGCAGGGGATCAGCCCCAGCATTTT	CASSIEEAGDQPQHF
.	TRBV5-1	few	TRBJ2-1	TGCGCCAGCAGCTTGGAACGGGGCTCCTACAATGAGCAGTTCTTC	CASSLERGSYNEQFF
.	TRBV5-6	few	TRBJ2-7	TGTGCCAGCAGCTTGGTTTTTGCCGGAGCCTACGAGCAGTACTTC	CASSLVFAGAYEQYF
.	TRBV9	.	TRBJ2-2	TGTGCCAGCAGCGCCGAGGGTGGTTGGGGCACCGGGGAGCTGTTTTTT	CASSAEGGWGTGELFF
TRBD1	TRBV30	many	TRBJ2-3	TGTGCCTGGAGTGCGGACAGGGGCACAGATACGCAGTATTTT	CAWSADRGTDTQYF
.	TRBV6-1	few	TRBJ2-7	TGTGCCAGCAGTGAAGGGCAGTCGACATCCTACGAGCAGTACTTC	CASSEGQSTSYEQYF
TRBD1	TRBV7-2	many	TRBJ2-7	TGTGCCAGCAGCTTAGCAGGGGGCGCTTACGAGCAGTACTTC	CASSLAGGAYEQYF
TRBD1	TRBV7-9	many	TRBJ1-3	TGTGCCAGCAGCCCTGGGACAGGGGATGGAAACACCATATATTTT	CASSPGTGDGNTIYF
.	TRBV27	many	TRBJ2-2	TGTGCCAGCAGTTCTCGAATCAGGGGGCGGGGGAAAACGAACACCGGGGAGCTGTTTTTT	CASSSRIRGRGKTNTGELFF
.	TRBV7-2	many	TRBJ2-1	TGTGCCAGCAGCGCCCTCGGGGGCTTACCCTACAATGAGCAGTTCTTC	CASSALGGLPYNEQFF
.	TRBV6-1	many	TRBJ1-2	TGTGCCAGCAGTCATAACAGGGAACGGGGCTACACCTTC	CASSHNRERGYTF
TRBD1	TRBV7-6	many	TRBJ2-1	TGTGCCAGCAGCGGGGGGACAGGGGGCATTAACAATGAGCAGTTCTTC	CASSGGTGGINNEQFF
TRBD1	TRBV7-9	.	TRBJ2-7	TGTGCCAGCAGTTTCCGGGACAGGGGACGCGAGCAGTACTTC	CASSFRDRGREQYF
.	TRBV2	many	TRBJ1-4	TGTGCCAGCAGTGCTAGCAGGCCAACTAATGAAAAACTGTTTTTT	CASSASRPTNEKLFF
.	TRBV5-5	.	TRBJ2-1	TGTGCCAGCAGCTTGGGAGGGGGGGCTAACTACAATGAGCAGTTCTTC	CASSLGGGANYNEQFF
TRBD2	TRBV13	.	TRBJ2-1	TGTGCCAGCAGCTTTAGGACTCCGAGCGGGAGGGATGGCGAGCAGTTCTTC	CASSFRTPSGRDGEQFF
.	TRBV14	.	TRBJ2-3	TGTGCCAGCAGCCAAGACTTGGCGGATACGCAGTATTTT	CASSQDLADTQYF
TRBD2	TRBV11-2	.	TRBJ2-1	TGTGCCAGCAGCTTCGGTCCCAGCGCGGGAGGGTACAATGAGCAGTTCTTC	CASSFGPSAGGYNEQFF
.	TRBV27	few	TRBJ2-1	TGTGCCAGCAGTCGAACCCCCCCCCTATACAATGAGCAGTTCTTC	CASSRTPPLYNEQFF
TRBD2	TRBV2	many	TRBJ2-1	TGTGCCAGCAGTGAATTTGAGGGGAATTGGGCGGGAGCCTACAATGAGCAGTTCTTC	CASSEFEGNWAGAYNEQFF
.	TRBV3-1	many	TRBJ1-2	TGTGCCAGCAGCCAACGGACGGCGAGAAACTATGGCTACACCTTC	CASSQRTARNYGYTF